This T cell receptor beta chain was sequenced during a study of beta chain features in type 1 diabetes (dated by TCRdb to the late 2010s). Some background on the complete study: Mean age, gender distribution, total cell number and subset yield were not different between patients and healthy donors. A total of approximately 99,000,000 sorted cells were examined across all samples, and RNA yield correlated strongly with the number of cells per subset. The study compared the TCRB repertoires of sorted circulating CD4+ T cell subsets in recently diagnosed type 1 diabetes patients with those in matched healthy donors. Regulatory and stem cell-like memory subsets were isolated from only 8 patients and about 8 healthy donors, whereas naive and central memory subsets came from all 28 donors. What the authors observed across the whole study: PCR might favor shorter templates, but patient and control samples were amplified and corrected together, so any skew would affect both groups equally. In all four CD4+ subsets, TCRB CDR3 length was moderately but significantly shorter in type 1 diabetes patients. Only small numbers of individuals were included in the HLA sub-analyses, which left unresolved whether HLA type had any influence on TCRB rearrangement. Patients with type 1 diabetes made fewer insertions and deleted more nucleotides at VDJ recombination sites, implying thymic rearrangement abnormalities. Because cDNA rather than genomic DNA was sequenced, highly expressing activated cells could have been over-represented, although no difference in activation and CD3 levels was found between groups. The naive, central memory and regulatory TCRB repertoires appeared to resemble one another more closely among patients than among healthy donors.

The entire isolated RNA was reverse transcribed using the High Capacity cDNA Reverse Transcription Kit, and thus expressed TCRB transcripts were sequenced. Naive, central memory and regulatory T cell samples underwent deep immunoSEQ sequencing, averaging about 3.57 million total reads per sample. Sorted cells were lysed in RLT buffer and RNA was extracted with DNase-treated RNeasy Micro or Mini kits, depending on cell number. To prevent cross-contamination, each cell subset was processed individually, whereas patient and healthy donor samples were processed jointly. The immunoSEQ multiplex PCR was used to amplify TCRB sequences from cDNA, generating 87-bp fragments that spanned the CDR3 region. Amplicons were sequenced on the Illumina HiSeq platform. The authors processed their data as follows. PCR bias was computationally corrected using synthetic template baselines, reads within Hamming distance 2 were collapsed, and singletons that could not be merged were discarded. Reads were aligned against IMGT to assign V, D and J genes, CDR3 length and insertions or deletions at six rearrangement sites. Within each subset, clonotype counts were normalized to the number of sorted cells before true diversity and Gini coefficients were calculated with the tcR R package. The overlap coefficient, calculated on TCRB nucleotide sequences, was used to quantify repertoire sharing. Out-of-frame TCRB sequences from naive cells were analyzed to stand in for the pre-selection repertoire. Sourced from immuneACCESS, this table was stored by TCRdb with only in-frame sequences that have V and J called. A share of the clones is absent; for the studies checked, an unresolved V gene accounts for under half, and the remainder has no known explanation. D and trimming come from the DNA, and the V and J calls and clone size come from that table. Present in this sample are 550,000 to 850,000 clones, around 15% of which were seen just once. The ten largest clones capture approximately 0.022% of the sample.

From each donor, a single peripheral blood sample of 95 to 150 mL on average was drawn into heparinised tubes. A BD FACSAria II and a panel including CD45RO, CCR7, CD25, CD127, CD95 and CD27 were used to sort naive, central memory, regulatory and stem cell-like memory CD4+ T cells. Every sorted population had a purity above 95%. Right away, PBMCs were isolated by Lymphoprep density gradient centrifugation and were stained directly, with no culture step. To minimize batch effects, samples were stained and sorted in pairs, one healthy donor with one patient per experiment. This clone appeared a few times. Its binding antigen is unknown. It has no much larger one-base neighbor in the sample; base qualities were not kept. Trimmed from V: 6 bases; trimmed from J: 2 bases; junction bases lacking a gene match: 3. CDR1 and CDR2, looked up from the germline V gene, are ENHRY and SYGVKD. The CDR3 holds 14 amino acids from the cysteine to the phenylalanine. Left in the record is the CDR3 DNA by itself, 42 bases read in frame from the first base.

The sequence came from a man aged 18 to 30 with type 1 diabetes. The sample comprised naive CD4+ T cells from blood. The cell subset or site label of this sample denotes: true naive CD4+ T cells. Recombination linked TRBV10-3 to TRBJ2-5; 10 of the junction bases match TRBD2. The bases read TGTGCCATCAGCCGTAGCGGGGGGCAAGAGACCCAGTACTTC. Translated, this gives CAISRSGGQETQYF.